The clone carrying this T cell receptor (beta chain) was detected a few times. The antigen is unknown. TCR beta CDR3 regions were amplified from RNA transcripts. First-round RT-PCR used HTBI primers; second-round multiplex PCR followed. One entry per CDR3 protein, called by TCRdb with MiXCR from the multiplex PCR reads. The sample consists of around 1,000,000 distinct CDR3 sequences, 36% of them appearing once. The data were taken from a study of Graves' ophthalmopathy and Graves' hyperthyroidism. Patients newly diagnosed with hyperthyroidism, under 2 months' duration, were aged 18 to 65, the study reports. Ineligible for inclusion were patients with other autoimmune diseases, uncontrolled infections, pregnancy or lactation. Notes on the study in general: Most expanded thyroid clonotypes above 0.001 frequency also appeared in blood. With about 87% sensitivity and 75% to 84% specificity, a 13-signature model separated ophthalmopathy from stable hyperthyroidism.

The receptor was isolated from an adult man with Graves' hyperthyroidism. Sequencing was done on a sample of peripheral blood or thyroid tissue (not recorded which).

In DNA, the CDR3 is TGTGCCAGCAGGTACCGGGACCGATTTAGCAATCAGCCCCAGCATTTT. This encodes CASRYRDRFSNQPQHF. The chain has TRBV28 and TRBJ1-5, with a possible D match to TRBD1 (5 bases). The germline V gene has CDR1 MDHEN and CDR2 SYDVKM. Between the trimmed V and J ends, which lost 6 bases and 0 bases, there was a span of 15 bases. The CDR3 length is 16 residues.